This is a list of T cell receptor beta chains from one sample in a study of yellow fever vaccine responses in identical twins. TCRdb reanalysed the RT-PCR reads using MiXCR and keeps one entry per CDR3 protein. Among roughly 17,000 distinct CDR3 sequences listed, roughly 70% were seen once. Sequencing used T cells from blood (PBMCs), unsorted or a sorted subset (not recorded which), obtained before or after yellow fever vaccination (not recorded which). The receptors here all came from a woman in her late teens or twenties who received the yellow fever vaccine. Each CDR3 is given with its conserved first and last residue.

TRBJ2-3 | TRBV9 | CASSVAVGLTDTQYF
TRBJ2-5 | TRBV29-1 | CSVERDRLARETQYF
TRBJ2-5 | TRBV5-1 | CASSIKGAETQYF
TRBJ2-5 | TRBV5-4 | CASSLGREKETQYF
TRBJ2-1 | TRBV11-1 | CASSLWLLAGGTRSYNEQFF
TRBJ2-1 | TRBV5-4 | CASSLGSGYNEQFF
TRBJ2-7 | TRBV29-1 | CSVESSGIHHGSYEQYF
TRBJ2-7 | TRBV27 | CASSLTSGRAWYEQYF
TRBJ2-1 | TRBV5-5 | CASSLARAVSPNYNEQFF
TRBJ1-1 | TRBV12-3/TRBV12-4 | CASSLYGTVNTEAFF
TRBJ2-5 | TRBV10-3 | CAISGGIRGQETQYF
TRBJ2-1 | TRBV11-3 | CASSLPPGLAAYNEQFF
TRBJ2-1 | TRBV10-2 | CASSATQNNEQFF
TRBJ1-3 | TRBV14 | CASSQGPSRTSGNTIYF
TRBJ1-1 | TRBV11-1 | CASSFSQGIMNTEAFF
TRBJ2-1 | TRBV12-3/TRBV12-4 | CASSLRQQQFF
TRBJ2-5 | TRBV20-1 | CSASLPGGETQYF
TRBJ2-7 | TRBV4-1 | CASSQDHPGLSYEQYF
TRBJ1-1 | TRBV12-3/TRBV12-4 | CASSLAAGRFTEAFF
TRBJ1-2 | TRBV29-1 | CSVGMGGPGYTF
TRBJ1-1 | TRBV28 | CASSPRDPEAFF
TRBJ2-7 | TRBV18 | CASSPGLAGEQYF